The 14 T cell receptor beta chains presented below share a single source sample, sequenced in a study of T cells in Graves' hyperthyroidism and ophthalmopathy. Authors of the study amplified TCR beta CDR3 regions from RNA transcripts. With the HTBI primer set, the TCR CDR3 went through a first round of RT-PCR. MiXCR, applied by TCRdb to the multiplex PCR reads, yields one record per CDR3 protein. The sample lists about 640,000 distinct CDR3 sequences, less than 25% occurring once. Sequencing was performed on blood. The source of these receptors is a man aged 25-45 years with Graves' ophthalmopathy.

The sample holds a few counts of this clonotype. The rearrangement joins TRBV7-9 to TRBJ1-4; possible D gene TRBD1, 5 bases. Germline CDR1 is SEHNR and CDR2 is FQNEAQ (reference sequence). The CDR3 runs to 12 residues. The V gene lost 8 bases and the J gene lost 8 bases, with 12 bases spanning the gap. For the CDR3, the DNA is TGTGCCAGCGGAGGGGATGGCGAAAAACTGTTTTTT. Translating it yields CASGGDGEKLFF.

This clonotype was seen a few times. The J gene is TRBJ2-3, the V gene TRBV30; D is unresolved. Per germline, CDR1 GTSNPN and CDR2 SVGIG (reference sequence). The V and J ends lost 2 bases and 6 bases respectively, with 12 bases between them. The length of the CDR3 is 13 residues. The CDR3 is CAWSSPPVDTQYF. In nucleotides, the CDR3 is TGTGCCTGGAGTTCCCCCCCTGTTGATACGCAGTATTTT.

This clonotype was observed a few times. The chain links TRBV27 to TRBJ1-6, with a weak D call TRBD1 (5 bases). CDR3 length: 15 amino acids. V lost 8 bases to trimming and J lost 6 bases, with 17 bases between them. Germline loops: CDR1 MNHEY, CDR2 SMNVEV (reference sequence). Written as DNA, the CDR3 is TGTGCCAGCCAACCAGGGATCCACGGTAATTCACCCCTCCACTTT. It translates to CASQPGIHGNSPLHF.

This clonotype showed up many times. The CDR3 loop is CASSPGQVYTEAFF. The CDR3, as DNA: TGTGCCAGCAGTCCGGGACAGGTTTACACTGAAGCTTTCTTT. The rearrangement joins TRBV28 to TRBJ1-1; 8 bases are a match to TRBD1. Germline V gene data show CDR1 as MDHEN and CDR2 as SYDVKM. V was clipped by 5 bases and J by 3 bases; unmatched bases: 5. This CDR3 region has 14 residues.

V gene TRBV2 combines with J gene TRBJ1-4; no clear D gene. The CDR3 spans 17 residues. Germline V lookup: CDR1 SNHLY, CDR2 FYNNEI. Between the trimmed V and J ends, which lost 6 bases and 0 bases, there was a span of 17 bases. The CDR3, as DNA: TGTGCCAGCAGGGGGTCAAGCACCTTTGCAACTAATGAAAAACTGTTTTTT. It encodes CASRGSSTFATNEKLFF.

Details on this clonotype: Possible read error: a much larger clone is one base away. The CDR3 end shows no conserved phenylalanine or tryptophan, and so a read error is likely. This chain connects TRBV6-1 to TRBJ1-5; D possibly corresponds to TRBD1 (6 bases). CDR3 length equals 14 residues. Germline CDR1 and CDR2: MNHNS and SASEGT. V lost 5 bases, J lost 1 base, and 9 bases lay in between. The CDR3 loop reads CASSQGTSNQPQHS. CDR3 nucleotide sequence: TGTGCCAGCAGTCAGGGGACAAGCAATCAGCCCCAGCATTCT.

This chain connects TRBV10-3 to TRBJ1-1; no firm D call. The germline V gene has CDR1 ENHRY and CDR2 SYGVKD. Trimming took 3 bases from V and 2 from J, leaving 10 bases between them. The CDR3 consists of 14 residues. CDR3 bases: TGTGCCATCAGTGACGCCGGCGGTAACACTGAAGCTTTCTTT. This codes for CAISDAGGNTEAFF.

This clonotype was observed at least ten times. The V call is TRBV18, the J call TRBJ2-7; 8 nucleotides line up with TRBD2. Germline loops: CDR1 KGHSH, CDR2 LQKENI. CDR3 length: 13 residues. The V gene end was trimmed by 8 bases and the J gene end by 3 bases; junction bases not matched to a gene: 6. CDR3 nucleotides: TGTGCCAGCAGCCCTACTAGCGGCTACGAGCAGTACTTC. It is translated as CASSPTSGYEQYF.

The genes are TRBV18 and TRBJ1-5; TRBD1 aligns across 8 bases. Germline CDR1 and CDR2: KGHSH and LQKENI. The CDR3 runs to 17 residues. Trimming removed 4 bases from V and 5 bases from J; junction bases left unmatched: 13. Here the CDR3 DNA reads TGTGCCAGCTCACACACGGCGGCAGGGGGCAACGATCAGCCCCAGCATTTT. Protein sequence: CASSHTAAGGNDQPQHF.

In its sample, this clonotype was seen once. The genes are TRBV24-1 and TRBJ2-1, with 10 nucleotides matching TRBD1. Germline trimming cut 3 bases from V and 5 bases from J; bases unmatched to any gene: 18. The CDR3 is 20 amino acids. Germline values: CDR1 KGHDR, CDR2 SFDVKD. CDR3 in DNA: TGTGCCACCAGTGATCCCCCCGACAGGGGGCATTGCACAGGCGACAATGAGCAGTTCTTC. It yields the protein CATSDPPDRGHCTGDNEQFF.

This clonotype was counted only a few times. The chain couples TRBV18 to TRBJ2-1; 10 bases are shared with TRBD1. The V segment lost 3 bases and the J segment 7 bases; nucleotides outside the gene matches: 9. Germline values: CDR1 KGHSH, CDR2 LQKENI. This CDR3 region has 16 residues. For the CDR3, the DNA is TGTGCCAGCTCACCGGTGGCGACAGGGGGCTGGAATGAGCAGTTCTTC. Translating gives CASSPVATGGWNEQFF.

This clonotype has at least ten counts. The J gene is TRBJ1-5, the V gene TRBV28, with TRBD1 matching 7 bases. CDR1 is MDHEN and CDR2 is SYDVKM in the germline V gene. The CDR3 spans 15 residues. V lost 4 bases, J lost 1 base, and 4 bases stayed unmatched. CDR3 nucleotides: TGTGCCAGCAGTTCCAGGGGGGCAAGCAATCAGCCCCAGCATTTT. Translating gives CASSSRGASNQPQHF.

This clonotype showed up many times. This chain connects TRBV28 to TRBJ2-1; D might be TRBD2 (6 bases). Deletions cut 5 bases from V and 3 bases from J, with 14 bases between. The CDR3 length is 15 residues. Germline CDR1 MDHEN, CDR2 SYDVKM. As DNA, the CDR3 is TGTGCCAGCAGTATTTCTCAGGGACTCTACAATGAGCAGTTCTTC. Translated, it gives CASSISQGLYNEQFF.

The V gene is TRBV12-3 or TRBV12-4, the J gene TRBJ2-1; 7 nucleotides align to TRBD1. The J segment lost 1 base and the V segment lost 4 bases, leaving 7 bases of the junction unmatched. This CDR3 region has 16 residues. The DNA for the CDR3 is TGTGCCAGCAGTTCATCCTCAGGGGGATCCTACAATGAGCAGTTCTTC. This sequence encodes CASSSSSGGSYNEQFF.